The T cell receptor (beta chain) under discussion was sequenced for a study of shared clonotypes between healthy human individuals. The CDR3 sequence is 14 residues long. V lost 6 bases to trimming and J lost 3 bases; unmatched junction nucleotides: 6. Germline V gene lookup returns CDR1 MNHNY and CDR2 SVGAGI (reference sequence). CD45RO-negative CD8 cells positively selected for CCR7 made up the naive population, which excluded terminally differentiated effector memory CD45RA+ cells. With regard to this clone: The antigen is undetermined.

Study outcomes and limitations: Rarefaction exposed incomplete sorted-subset sequencing despite large depth. Relative to their counterparts shared across all four donors, non-shared clonotypes exhibited diminished generation probabilities. Memory subsets had estimated richness that was generally smaller than that of naive subsets.

Replicate PCRs from sorted subsets contained roughly 200 ng DNA, which is around 30,000 T cell genomes. Only in-frame clones appear in the TCRdb table, and some are missing; sequencing was by immunoSEQ multiplex PCR. The sample consists of nearly 2 million clones, about 94% of them appearing once. The chain has TRBV6-6 and TRBJ1-2, with TRBD1 matching over 8 bases. This TCR was recovered from a man between 18 and 35 years old in good health. The specimen was naive CD8+ T cells sorted from blood. CDR3 coding DNA: TGTGCCAGCAGACCAGGGGGCACGGACTATGGCTACACCTTC. Amino acids: CASRPGGTDYGYTF.